The 13 T cell receptor beta chains below all came from one sample that was sequenced in a study of blood T cell repertoires in COVID-19. Data came from immunoSEQ multiplex PCR; TCRdb stores just in-frame clones and leaves some out. Among 330,000 or so clones listed, about 92% were seen once. The material sequenced was PBMCs or T cells enriched from blood (not recorded which). Source of these receptors: a woman in her twenties or thirties who had recovered from COVID-19.

The V call is TRBV10-3, the J call TRBJ1-1, with TRBD1 identical over 9 bases. The CDR3 has 14 amino acids. Germline assignment: CDR1 ENHRY and CDR2 SYGVKD. Germline trimming cut 10 bases from V and 0 bases from J; bases unmatched to any gene: 6. The CDR3 nucleotides read TGTGCCACCGGGACAGGGAGCCTGAACACTGAAGCTTTCTTT. Translation: CATGTGSLNTEAFF.

The chain joins TRBV24-1 to TRBJ2-1; 7 nucleotides match TRBD2. The CDR3 is made up of 18 amino acids. The germline V gene has CDR1 KGHDR and CDR2 SFDVKD. With 5 bases clipped from V and 0 bases from J, the junction kept 12 bases outside the gene matches. CDR3 in amino acids: CATSAPSLGGGSYNEQFF. CDR3 DNA: TGTGCCACCAGTGCTCCTTCCCTGGGGGGGGGCTCCTACAATGAGCAGTTCTTC.

V is TRBV28 and J is TRBJ1-1, with TRBD1 as a possible D gene (6 bases). With 6 bases removed from V and 4 bases from J, the gap between germline ends came to 15 bases. Germline V gene sequence: CDR1 MDHEN, CDR2 SYDVKM. The CDR3 is 14 residues long. The CDR3 sequence is CASRPSTGPTEAFF. As DNA, the CDR3 is TGTGCCAGCAGGCCATCGACAGGCCCCACTGAAGCTTTCTTT.

The chain links TRBV18 to TRBJ2-4; perhaps TRBD2 as D (5 bases). CDR1 is KGHSH and CDR2 is LQKENI in the germline V gene. The CDR3 has 16 residues. Trimming left V 5 bases short and J 0 bases short, with 14 bases between. In nucleotides, the CDR3 is TGTGCCAGCTCAGTAACGGAGGAGTTAGCCAAAAACATTCAGTACTTC. As protein: CASSVTEELAKNIQYF.

V and J are TRBV5-5 and TRBJ2-2; D perhaps matches TRBD2 (7 bases). Germline CDR1 and CDR2: SGHKS and YYEKEE (reference sequence). Trimming cost V 7 bases and J 6 bases, with 16 bases left between them. The CDR3 has 14 residues. This CDR3 reads CASLQGGAAGELFF. CDR3 coding DNA: TGTGCCAGCCTCCAAGGGGGGGCAGCCGGGGAGCTGTTTTTT.

The V call is TRBV14, the J call TRBJ2-3, with TRBD2 matching 16 bases. V shed 3 bases and J 6 bases; nucleotides not matched to a gene: 3. Looked up from germline, CDR1 is SGHDN and CDR2 is FVKESK. This CDR3 comprises 16 residues. This CDR3 is CASSQGLAGGIDTQYF. The CDR3 DNA reads as TGTGCCAGCAGCCAGGGACTAGCGGGGGGGATCGATACGCAGTATTTT.

This rearrangement joins TRBV30 to TRBJ2-7; maybe TRBD1 (6 bases). Germline V gene lookup returns CDR1 GTSNPN and CDR2 SVGIG (reference sequence). The CDR3 consists of 13 residues. V lost 0 bases to trimming and J lost 2 bases, with 8 bases between them. CDR3 DNA: TGTGCCTGGAGTGTTACAGGGACCTACGAGCAGTACTTC. It specifies CAWSVTGTYEQYF. Complete variable domain (other parts from reference TRBV30 and TRBJ2-7): SQTIHQWPATLVQPVGSPLSLECTVEGTSNPNLYWYRQAAGRGLQLLFYSVGIGQISSEVPQNLSASRPQDRQFILSSKKLLLSDSGFYLCAWSVTGTYEQYFGPGTRLTVT.

The chain combines TRBV6-4 with TRBJ2-1, with TRBD2 matching over 12 bases. V gave up 6 bases and J gave up 4 bases; unmatched junction bases: 4. Germline lookup yields CDR1 MRHNA and CDR2 SNTAGT. This CDR3 comprises 15 residues. The CDR3 spells CASSLAGGLYNEQFF. CDR3 sequence (DNA): TGTGCCAGCAGCCTAGCGGGAGGGCTTTACAATGAGCAGTTCTTC.

The V call is TRBV2, the J call TRBJ2-2; D may be TRBD2 (6 bases). CDR1 is SNHLY, CDR2 FYNNEI, per germline. Trimming removed 7 bases from V and 9 bases from J, with 18 bases in between. This CDR3 spans 14 amino acids. The CDR3 sequence: CASKGGSGPWELFF. CDR3 nucleotide sequence: TGTGCCAGCAAAGGAGGGTCTGGCCCTTGGGAGCTGTTTTTT.

The sample holds one count of this clone. The chain has TRBV9 and TRBJ1-4; TRBD1 is a possible D gene (5 bases). From germline, CDR1 is SGDLS and CDR2 YYNGEE. There are 16 residues in the CDR3. V was shortened by 1 base and J by 6 bases, with 16 bases between the two germline ends. The CDR3 spells CASSVSPGEGYEKLFF. The DNA for the CDR3 is TGTGCCAGCAGCGTATCTCCCGGGGAGGGGTATGAAAAACTGTTTTTT.

The V gene is TRBV18, the J gene TRBJ2-2; tentative D call: TRBD2 (5 bases). This CDR3 region has 14 residues. Germline V gene lookup returns CDR1 KGHSH and CDR2 LQKENI. The germline V and J ends were trimmed by 6 bases and 2 bases, with 10 bases remaining between them. The chain's CDR3 is CASSRGANTGELFF. In DNA form, the CDR3 reads TGTGCCAGCTCCCGGGGAGCAAACACCGGGGAGCTGTTTTTT.

The chain links TRBV3-1 (or the pseudogene TRBV3-2) to TRBJ1-2; possible D gene TRBD1, 5 bases. V lost 0 bases and J 4 bases, leaving 18 bases between the germline ends. The CDR3 runs to 17 residues. Germline V gene data show CDR1 as LGHDT and CDR2 as YNNKEL (reference sequence). The CDR3: CASSQEGGGTALYGYTF. The CDR3 coding sequence is TGTGCCAGCAGCCAAGAGGGGGGGGGAACTGCTCTCTATGGCTACACCTTC.

The gene calls are TRBV18 and TRBJ2-3; 10 bases agree with TRBD2. Germline CDR1 is KGHSH and CDR2 is LQKENI. This CDR3 comprises 15 residues. V shed 4 bases and J 2 bases; nucleotides not matched to a gene: 3. CDR3 coding DNA: TGTGCCAGCTCACGGACTAGCGGTTCCACAGATACGCAGTATTTT. The encoded protein is CASSRTSGSTDTQYF.